This T cell receptor beta chain was sequenced in a study of CD8 T cells in ankylosing spondylitis. Broader study findings: Seemingly characteristic of ankylosing spondylitis blood was a TCR beta motif consisting of several highly homologous variants. Disease-linked clones bore a CD8+ phenotype, appearing relatively rarely in peripheral blood.

This clonotype occurred a few times. As yet, its antigen is unknown. TCRdb re-called the 5' RACE reads through MiXCR, storing one row per CDR3 protein. The sample consists of roughly 670,000 distinct CDR3 sequences, over 15% of them appearing once. V was trimmed by 1 base and J by 3 bases, leaving 10 bases between them. Germline V gene data show CDR1 as SGHTA and CDR2 as FQGNSA. The CDR3 has 15 residues. The chain uses TRBV7-2 and TRBJ1-3, with D perhaps matching TRBD1 (6 bases). This clonotype was obtained from a male donor with ankylosing spondylitis. Sequencing input: blood, either unsorted or a sorted T cell fraction (not recorded which). CDR3 amino acids: CASSLVGTNGNTIYF. The CDR3 DNA follows: TGTGCCAGCAGCTTAGTAGGGACAAATGGAAACACCATATATTTT.